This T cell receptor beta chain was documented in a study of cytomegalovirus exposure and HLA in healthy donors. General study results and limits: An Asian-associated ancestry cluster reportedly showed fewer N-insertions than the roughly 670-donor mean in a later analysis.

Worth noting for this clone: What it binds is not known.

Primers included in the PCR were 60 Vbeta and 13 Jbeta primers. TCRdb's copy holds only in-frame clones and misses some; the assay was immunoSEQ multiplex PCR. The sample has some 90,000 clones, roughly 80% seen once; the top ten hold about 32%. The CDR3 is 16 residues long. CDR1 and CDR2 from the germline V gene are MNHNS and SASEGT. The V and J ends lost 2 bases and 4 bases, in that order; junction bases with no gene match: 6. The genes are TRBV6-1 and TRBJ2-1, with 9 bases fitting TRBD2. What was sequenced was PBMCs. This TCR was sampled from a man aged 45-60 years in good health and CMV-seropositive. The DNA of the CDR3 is TGTGCCAGCAGTGAAATTAGCGGGAGTGCGTACAATGAGCAGTTCTTC. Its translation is CASSEISGSAYNEQFF.